A selection of T cell receptor beta chains follows, all from one sample in a study of T cell repertoires in cytomegalovirus infection. TCRdb processed the reads anew with MiXCR; each CDR3 protein has one entry. The table lists hundreds of thousands of distinct CDR3 sequences, 15% to 20% of them singletons. Sample: PBMCs. These receptors were collected from a human donor in good health (CMV status not recorded). Some clones in this sample may be carry-over from other donors' samples. CDR3s include the opening cysteine and the closing phenylalanine or tryptophan. A D gene is named only where the DNA matches it firmly. A clone size is listed for some rows: how often the clone was seen (once, few, many), or a class if it is expanded.

clone_size d_call j_call v_call cdr3_nt cdr3_aa
many NA TRBJ2-7 TRBV7-2 TGTGCCAGCAGCTTCCCGGGGGCCTCCTACGAGCAGTACTTC CASSFPGASYEQYF
many NA TRBJ1-1 TRBV7-2 TGTGCCAGCAGCTTAAATCCAGGGATGAACACTGAAGCTTTCTTT CASSLNPGMNTEAFF
few TRBD1 TRBJ2-7 TRBV10-3 TGTGCCGCCAGCCCAGGGGGCTACGAGCAGTACTTC CAASPGGYEQYF
NA NA TRBJ1-1 TRBV5-1 TGCGCCAGCAGCTTGGCCCCCCAGGGGTTAAACACTGAAGCTTTCTTT CASSLAPQGLNTEAFF
many TRBD1 TRBJ2-7 TRBV7-2 TGTGCCAGCAGCTTATCGGGACAGATAGCCTACGAGCAGTACTTC CASSLSGQIAYEQYF
many NA TRBJ1-1 TRBV12-3/TRBV12-4 TGTGCCAGCAGCCCAGGGCCTAAAGTAGCTTTCTTT CASSPGPKVAFF
NA NA TRBJ1-3 TRBV2 TGTGCCAGCAGCAGAGAAGGGGCGGCAGGAAACACCATATATTTT CASSREGAAGNTIYF
few NA TRBJ1-1 TRBV20-1 TGCAGTGCTGGCTCGAACACTGAAGCTTTCTTT CSAGSNTEAFF
few NA TRBJ1-1 TRBV19 TGTGCCAGTAGTCCCGCCACCGGAACAAAACTGCAAGCTTTCTTT CASSPATGTKLQAFF
many TRBD1 TRBJ2-1 TRBV13 TGTGCCAGCAGCTTAAGTGGGACAGATTCGGGTGAGCAGTTCTTC CASSLSGTDSGEQFF
NA NA TRBJ2-3 TRBV20-1 TGCAGTGCTAGTGGCAGAGGGCCCACAGATACGCAGTATTTT CSASGRGPTDTQYF
few TRBD1 TRBJ1-5 TRBV12-3/TRBV12-4 TGTGCCAGCAGTTCCGGGACAGGGGTGGTGGGCAATCAGCCCCAGCATTTT CASSSGTGVVGNQPQHF
NA NA TRBJ2-5 TRBV18 TGTGCCAGCTCACCGGGTAGGGTGGAAAGAGAGACCCAGTACTTC CASSPGRVERETQYF
few NA TRBJ2-5 TRBV11-1 TGTGCCAGCAGCTTAGCGATGTACCAAGAGACCCAGTACTTC CASSLAMYQETQYF
few TRBD1 TRBJ2-7 TRBV20-1 TGCAGTGCGACGGACAGGGTGTGGTACGAGCAGTACTTC CSATDRVWYEQYF
few NA TRBJ2-2 TRBV13 TGTGCCAGCAGCCCTAAGACGAGGGGGTCCGGGGAGCTGTTTTTT CASSPKTRGSGELFF
NA NA TRBJ1-1 TRBV19 TGTGCCAGTAGTATACCCGCCGCCTCCCTGGAGGGGACGAGGAACACTGAAGCTTTCTTT CASSIPAASLEGTRNTEAFF
NA NA TRBJ1-2 TRBV27 TGTGCCAGCAGTGAGGACAGAGGCACTAACTATGGCTACACCTTC CASSEDRGTNYGYTF
NA NA TRBJ1-2 TRBV28 TGTGCCAGTACAGGTTTTGCCAACTATGGCTACACCTTC CASTGFANYGYTF
NA NA TRBJ2-5 TRBV27 TGTGCCAGCAGCTCCCAGGCTCGGTTAGGGCAAGAGACCCAGTACTTC CASSSQARLGQETQYF
many NA TRBJ1-1 TRBV7-6 TGTGCCAGCAGCTCCTGGTCAGGGCAGGGTGAAGCTTTCTTT CASSSWSGQGEAFF
few NA TRBJ1-1 TRBV27 TGTGCCAGCAGTTCGACAGCATACAACACTGAAGCTTTCTTT CASSSTAYNTEAFF
few NA TRBJ2-7 TRBV6-5 TGTGCCAGCAGTTACTCGGATCCCCGGTGGGGCTACGAGCAGTACTTC CASSYSDPRWGYEQYF
few TRBD1 TRBJ2-7 TRBV4-2 TGTGCCAGCAGCCAAGAGACAGGGAACGAGCAGTACTTC CASSQETGNEQYF
many NA TRBJ1-5 TRBV7-8 TGTGCCAGCAGCTCTGGACAGTTTAGCAATCAGCCCCAGCATTTT CASSSGQFSNQPQHF
NA TRBD1 TRBJ2-1 TRBV5-6 TGTGCCAGCAGCTTTTTAGGACAGGGGTACAATGAGCAGTTCTTC CASSFLGQGYNEQFF
NA NA TRBJ1-1 TRBV28 TGTGCCAGCGGAGTGGGAGGGACCTCCGCTGAAGCTTTCTTT CASGVGGTSAEAFF
many NA TRBJ1-1 TRBV7-9 TGTGCCAGCAGCGTTGTCAACACTGAAGCTTTCTTT CASSVVNTEAFF
NA NA TRBJ2-7 TRBV6-1 TGTGCCAGCAGCAGACGACGGACAGAACTGGCCAACTACGAGCAGTACTTC CASSRRRTELANYEQYF
NA NA TRBJ2-1 TRBV20-1 TGCAGTGTCAGGGGGGGCAATGAGCAGTTCTTC CSVRGGNEQFF
NA TRBD1 TRBJ1-2 TRBV28 TGTGCCAGCAGTCCTACCCTTCGAAGGGGGCAGCCTGGTTCGGCCTATGGCTACACCTTC CASSPTLRRGQPGSAYGYTF
NA TRBD1 TRBJ1-1 TRBV27 TGTGCCAGCAGTTCCCCGCAGGGGGCAAGTTGGAACACTGAAGCTTTCTTT CASSSPQGASWNTEAFF
many NA TRBJ1-6 TRBV7-2 TGTGCCAGCAGCTTATTTGAGGGGGTCGGTTCACCCCTCCACTTT CASSLFEGVGSPLHF
NA NA TRBJ1-2 TRBV6-2/TRBV6-3 TGTGCCAGCAGTTACGGGATCCGGGGCTACACCTTC CASSYGIRGYTF
few TRBD2 TRBJ2-1 TRBV11-1 TGTGCCAGCAGCTTAGCCCGCTTAGCGGGGGGCTATGAGCAGTTCTTC CASSLARLAGGYEQFF
few TRBD1 TRBJ2-4 TRBV6-1 TGTGCCAGCAGTACGGGGACAGGGGGCCTCAAAAACATTCAGTACTTC CASSTGTGGLKNIQYF
few NA TRBJ1-5 TRBV4-1 TGCGCCAGCAGCCAAGATATGCTCGGATACAATCAGCCCCAGCATTTT CASSQDMLGYNQPQHF
NA TRBD1 TRBJ2-7 TRBV28 TGTGCCAGCAGATCCACAGGGGCGGTCATCTACGAGCAGTACTTC CASRSTGAVIYEQYF
NA TRBD1 TRBJ1-5 TRBV28 TGTGCCAGCAGTTTTAGGGACAGGGACGGTCAGCCCCAGCATTTT CASSFRDRDGQPQHF
few TRBD2 TRBJ2-1 TRBV4-2 TGTGCCAGCAGCCAAGGTAGCGGGGGGGCGAATGAGCAGTTCTTC CASSQGSGGANEQFF
NA NA TRBJ2-7 TRBV5-5 TGTGCCAGCAGCTTGGCAACCTACGAGCAGTACTTC CASSLATYEQYF
NA TRBD1 TRBJ2-5 TRBV24-1 TGTGCCACCAGTGATCGCCCTGGGACAGGAAAAGAGACCCAGTACTTC CATSDRPGTGKETQYF
many NA TRBJ2-3 TRBV7-2 TGTGCCAGCAGCCAGGGTGCAGATACGCAGTATTTT CASSQGADTQYF
many NA TRBJ1-1 TRBV7-3 TGTGCCAGCAGCTTAACCTTACTTTCTGACGCTTTCTTT CASSLTLLSDAFF
few NA TRBJ1-1 TRBV11-1 TGTGCCAGCAGCCCTCAGACAGACCATTACACTGAAGCTTTCTTT CASSPQTDHYTEAFF
many NA TRBJ2-7 TRBV12-3/TRBV12-4 TGTGCCAGCAGTTTAGCGCAGTGGGAGTCCTACGAGCAGTACTTC CASSLAQWESYEQYF
few TRBD1 TRBJ2-2 TRBV10-2 TGCGCCAGCAGTGAGAAAGACAGGGAATCAGTCGGGTTCACCGGGGAGCTGTTTTTT CASSEKDRESVGFTGELFF
NA TRBD2 TRBJ2-3 TRBV20-1 TGCAGTGCTAGGAGGACTAGCGGGGGACCTAGCACAGATACGCAGTATTTT CSARRTSGGPSTDTQYF
NA NA TRBJ2-3 TRBV6-5 TGTGCCAGCAGTTACTATTCGGGGCGGACAGATACGCAGTATTTT CASSYYSGRTDTQYF
NA NA TRBJ1-5 TRBV20-1 TGCAGTGCTAGAGATGCCCCGAATGCGAATCAGCCCCAGCATTTT CSARDAPNANQPQHF
few NA TRBJ1-5 TRBV6-1 TGTGCCAGCAGTGAAGACATCCCTGGATGGTCCCAGCATTTT CASSEDIPGWSQHF
many NA TRBJ2-5 TRBV7-6 TGTGCCAGCAGCCGACGGATCCAAGAGACCCAGTACTTC CASSRRIQETQYF
few TRBD1 TRBJ1-2 TRBV7-2 TGTGCCAGCAGCCCAACAGGGGAGAGGAGCTATGGCTACACCTTC CASSPTGERSYGYTF
many NA TRBJ1-3 TRBV28 TGTGCCAGCAGCTCCCCGGGACAACCGGTCGGAAACACCATATATTTT CASSSPGQPVGNTIYF
few TRBD1 TRBJ1-4 TRBV5-6 TGTGCCAGCAGCTTCGGACAGGGGGCCCTTGAAAAACTGTTTTTT CASSFGQGALEKLFF
NA NA TRBJ2-1 TRBV24-1 TGTGCCACCAGTGATTCTTACCAGAATGAGCAGTTCTTC CATSDSYQNEQFF
NA NA TRBJ1-6 TRBV6-6 TGTGCCAGCAGTCGTGGACCGGTAGGGAATCATAATTCACCCCTCCACTTT CASSRGPVGNHNSPLHF
few TRBD1 TRBJ1-1 TRBV5-4 TGTGCCAGCAGCCAACGACAGGGAGGCACTGAAGCTTTCTTT CASSQRQGGTEAFF
NA TRBD2 TRBJ2-7 TRBV5-6 TGTGCCAGCAGCTTGGGGCTAGCGGGGGGGCCTGCCCACGAGCAGTACTTC CASSLGLAGGPAHEQYF
NA TRBD1 TRBJ2-7 TRBV6-2/TRBV6-3 TGTGCCAGCAGTTACTCGGTATTCCGGGACAGGGGCATCAACGAGCAGTACTTC CASSYSVFRDRGINEQYF